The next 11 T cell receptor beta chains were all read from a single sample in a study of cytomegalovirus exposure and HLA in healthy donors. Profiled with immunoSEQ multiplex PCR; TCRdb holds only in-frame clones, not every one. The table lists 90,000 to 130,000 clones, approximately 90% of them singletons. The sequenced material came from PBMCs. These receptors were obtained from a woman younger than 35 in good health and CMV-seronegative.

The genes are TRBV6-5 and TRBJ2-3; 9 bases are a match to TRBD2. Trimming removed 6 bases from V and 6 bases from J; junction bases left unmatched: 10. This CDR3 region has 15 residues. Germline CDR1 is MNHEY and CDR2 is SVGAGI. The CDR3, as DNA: TGTGCCAGCAGCTCCATTAGCGGGGGCCTGGATACGCAGTATTTT. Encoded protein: CASSSISGGLDTQYF.

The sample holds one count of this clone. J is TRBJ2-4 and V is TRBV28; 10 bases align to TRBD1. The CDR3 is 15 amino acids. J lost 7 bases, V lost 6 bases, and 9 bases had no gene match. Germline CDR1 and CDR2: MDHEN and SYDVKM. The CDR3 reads CASSSGGQGFNIQYF. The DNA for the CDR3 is TGTGCCAGCAGCTCGGGGGGACAGGGGTTTAACATTCAGTACTTC.

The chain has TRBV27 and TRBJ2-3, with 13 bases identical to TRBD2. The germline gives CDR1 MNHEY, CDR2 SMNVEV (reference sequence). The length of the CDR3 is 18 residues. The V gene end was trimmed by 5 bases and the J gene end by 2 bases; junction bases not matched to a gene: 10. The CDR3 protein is CASSLTQLAGGFTDTQYF. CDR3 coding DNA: TGTGCCAGCAGTCTTACCCAACTAGCGGGAGGGTTCACAGATACGCAGTATTTT.

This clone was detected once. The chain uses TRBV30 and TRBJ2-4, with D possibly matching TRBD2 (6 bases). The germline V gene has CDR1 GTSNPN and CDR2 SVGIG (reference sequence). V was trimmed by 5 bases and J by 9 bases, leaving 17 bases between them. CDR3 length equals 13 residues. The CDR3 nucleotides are TGTGCCTGGGGGCGGGACTCCTCGAGCATTCAGTACTTC. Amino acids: CAWGRDSSSIQYF.

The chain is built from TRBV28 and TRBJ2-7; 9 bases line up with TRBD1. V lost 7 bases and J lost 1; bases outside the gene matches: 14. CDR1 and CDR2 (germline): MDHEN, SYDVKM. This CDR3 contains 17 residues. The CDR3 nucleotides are TGTGCCAGCATCTCTCCGAGCGGGACAGGGCATTCCTACGAGCAGTACTTC. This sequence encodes CASISPSGTGHSYEQYF.

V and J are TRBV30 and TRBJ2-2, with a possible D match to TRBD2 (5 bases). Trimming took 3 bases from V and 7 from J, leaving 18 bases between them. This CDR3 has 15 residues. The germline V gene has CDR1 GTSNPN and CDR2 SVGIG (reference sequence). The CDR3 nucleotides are TGTGCCTGGAGCGTACGGGGAAATCTACGCGGGGAGCTGTTTTTT. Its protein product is CAWSVRGNLRGELFF.

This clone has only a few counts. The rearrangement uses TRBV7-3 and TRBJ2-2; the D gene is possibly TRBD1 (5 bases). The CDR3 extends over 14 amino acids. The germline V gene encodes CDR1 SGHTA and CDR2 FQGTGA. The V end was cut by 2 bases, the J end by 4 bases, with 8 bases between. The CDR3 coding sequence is TGTGCCAGCAGCTTACAGGGATTCACCGGGGAGCTGTTTTTT. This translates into CASSLQGFTGELFF.

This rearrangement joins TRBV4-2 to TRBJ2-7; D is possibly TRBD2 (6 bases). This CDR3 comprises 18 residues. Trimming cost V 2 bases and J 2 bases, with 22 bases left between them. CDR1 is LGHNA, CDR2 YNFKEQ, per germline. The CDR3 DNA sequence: TGTGCCAGCAGCCAACAGCGGCAACACGGGGGTTTCCCCTACGAGCAGTACTTC. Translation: CASSQQRQHGGFPYEQYF.

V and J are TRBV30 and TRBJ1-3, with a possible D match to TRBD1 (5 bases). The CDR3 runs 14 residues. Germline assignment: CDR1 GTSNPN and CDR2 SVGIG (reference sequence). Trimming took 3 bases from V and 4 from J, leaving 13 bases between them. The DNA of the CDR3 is TGTGCCTGGAGATTTACAGGCGGAGGAAACACCATATATTTT. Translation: CAWRFTGGGNTIYF.

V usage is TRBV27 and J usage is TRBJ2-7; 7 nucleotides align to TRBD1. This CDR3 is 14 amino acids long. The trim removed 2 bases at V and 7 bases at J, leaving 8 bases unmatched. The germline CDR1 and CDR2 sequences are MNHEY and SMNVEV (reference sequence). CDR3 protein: CASSLRAGGQEQYF. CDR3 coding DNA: TGTGCCAGCAGTTTACGGGCAGGGGGTCAAGAGCAGTACTTC.

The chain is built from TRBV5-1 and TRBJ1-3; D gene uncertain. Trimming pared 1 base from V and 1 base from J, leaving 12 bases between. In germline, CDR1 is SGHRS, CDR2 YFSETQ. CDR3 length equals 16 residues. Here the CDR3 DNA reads TGCGCCAGCAGCTTGTACGGGGTTTTATCTGGAAACACCATATATTTT. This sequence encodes CASSLYGVLSGNTIYF.